The 29 T cell receptor beta chains given below trace back to one sample, sequenced in a study of blood T cell repertoires in COVID-19. Data came from immunoSEQ multiplex PCR; TCRdb stores just in-frame clones and leaves some out. The sample includes approximately 150,000 clones, approximately 84% of them seen just once. The source material was peripheral blood. The receptors stem from a man in his 70s with active or convalescent COVID-19.

The V call is TRBV5-4, the J call TRBJ2-5; 14 bases are shared with TRBD2. The germline V gene encodes CDR1 SGHNT and CDR2 YYREEE (reference sequence). The CDR3 is 19 amino acids. The ends lost 4 bases at V and 3 bases at J; junction bases unmatched: 14. Here the CDR3 DNA reads TGTGCCAGCAGCCCCTATTTGGGCGGACTAGCGGGAGGAAAAGAGACCCAGTACTTC. Translation gives CASSPYLGGLAGGKETQYF.

The CDR3 here is CASSESFREQYF. CDR3 in DNA: TGTGCCAGCAGCGAATCATTCAGGGAGCAGTACTTC. The chain uses TRBV12-3 or TRBV12-4 and TRBJ2-7, with D hard to call. The CDR3 is 12 amino acids. Trimming removed 6 bases from V and 7 bases from J, with 13 bases in between.

The chain combines TRBV6-6 with TRBJ1-5; 8 bases are a match to TRBD1. This CDR3 is built from 16 residues. CDR1 MNHNY and CDR2 SVGAGI come from the germline V gene (reference sequence). V lost 4 bases and J lost 6; bases outside the gene matches: 11. The CDR3, as DNA: TGTGCCAGCAGTTCGTTGGACAGGGTGGGTGGTCAGCCCCAGCATTTT. Translated, it gives CASSSLDRVGGQPQHF.

Concerning this clone: This specimen includes other DNA sequences encoding the same CDR3. The CDR3 protein is CASSFGGDYGYTF. Here the CDR3 DNA reads TGTGCCAGCAGTTTTGGGGGGGACTATGGCTACACCTTC. V gene TRBV28 combines with J gene TRBJ1-2; D possibly corresponds to TRBD1 (5 bases). CDR1 is MDHEN and CDR2 is SYDVKM in the germline V gene. The CDR3 is made up of 13 amino acids. The V and J ends lost 3 bases and 3 bases respectively, with 8 bases between them.

The chain carries TRBV6-5 and TRBJ1-1, with 7 bases fitting TRBD1. This CDR3 is built from 15 residues. V shed 6 bases, J shed 2 bases, and the junction held 9 bases outside the gene matches. Germline CDR1 and CDR2: MNHEY and SVGAGI. CDR3 sequence reads: CASRPRDSLNTEAFF. CDR3 sequence (DNA): TGTGCCAGCAGACCGAGGGACAGCTTAAACACTGAAGCTTTCTTT.

This clone has only one observation. The CDR3 region is CASSVGTPFLSTDTQYF. The CDR3 nucleotides are TGCGCCAGCAGCGTCGGGACACCGTTCCTTAGCACAGATACGCAGTATTTT. V usage is TRBV5-1 and J usage is TRBJ2-3; a possible D gene is TRBD1 (6 bases). The germline V gene has CDR1 SGHRS and CDR2 YFSETQ. The CDR3 is 17 amino acids. V was clipped by 4 bases and J by 0 bases, with 18 bases between them.

V gene TRBV27 combines with J gene TRBJ2-1; 7 bases fit TRBD1. Unmatched junction bases numbered 5, after V lost 3 bases and J lost 0 bases. The CDR3 contains 16 residues. Per germline, CDR1 MNHEY and CDR2 SMNVEV (reference sequence). CDR3 sequence (DNA): TGTGCCAGCAGTTTCGGACAGGTCAGCTCCTACAATGAGCAGTTCTTC. Amino acids: CASSFGQVSSYNEQFF.

The chain combines TRBV6-6 with TRBJ1-1; possibly TRBD1 for D (6 bases). V dropped 2 bases and J dropped 5 bases, with 15 bases sitting between them. Germline CDR1 reads MNHNY; CDR2 reads SVGAGI (reference sequence). The CDR3 sequence is 15 residues long. CDR3 in DNA: TGTGCCAGCAGTTACCAAGGGGGGGAATGGACTGAAGCTTTCTTT. It is translated as CASSYQGGEWTEAFF.

In its sample, this clone was seen a few times. The chain links TRBV19 to TRBJ1-1; D is perhaps TRBD1 (5 bases). Trimming shortened V by 9 bases and J by 5 bases, and 19 bases separated the two germline ends. The germline V gene encodes CDR1 LNHDA and CDR2 SQIVND (reference sequence). CDR3 length: 14 amino acids. Here the CDR3 DNA reads TGTGCCAGCGCCGGACCCCTTTCAGGGACTGAAGCTTTCTTT. It encodes CASAGPLSGTEAFF.

The J gene is TRBJ2-7, the V gene TRBV28, with D perhaps TRBD1 (6 bases). Per the germline V gene, CDR1 is MDHEN and CDR2 is SYDVKM. CDR3 length: 13 amino acids. Trimming pared 6 bases from V and 2 bases from J, leaving 11 bases between. The DNA of the CDR3 is TGTGCCAGCAGAGATGGACAGACCTACGAGCAGTACTTC. Its translation is CASRDGQTYEQYF.

This chain joins TRBV19 and TRBJ2-7, with TRBD2 matching over 7 bases. With 3 bases clipped from V and 3 bases from J, the junction kept 8 bases outside the gene matches. The CDR3 consists of 15 residues. Germline V lookup: CDR1 LNHDA, CDR2 SQIVND (reference sequence). CDR3 sequence reads: CASSIGREAYYEQYF. The CDR3 bases are TGTGCCAGTAGTATCGGCCGGGAGGCATACTACGAGCAGTACTTC.

V and J are TRBV7-2 and TRBJ2-2; 7 nucleotides match TRBD2. This CDR3 spans 16 amino acids. Germline V gene sequence: CDR1 SGHTA, CDR2 FQGNSA. J lost 2 bases, V lost 3 bases, and 6 bases had no gene match. CDR3 bases: TGTGCCAGCAGCTTCCAGGGAGGGGTCAACACCGGGGAGCTGTTTTTT. It translates to CASSFQGGVNTGELFF. Together with reference TRBV7-2 and TRBJ2-2, the CDR3 gives the full variable domain: GAGVSQSPSNKVTEKGKDVELRCDPISGHTALYWYRQSLGQGLEFLIYFQGNSAPDKSGLPSDRFSAERTGGSVSTLTIQRTQQEDSAVYLCASSFQGGVNTGELFFGEGSRLTVL.

This CDR3 is CATSDSSGRAREQYF. As DNA, the CDR3 is TGTGCCACCAGTGACAGCAGCGGGAGGGCGCGCGAGCAGTACTTC. The chain is built from TRBV24-1 and TRBJ2-7, with 10 bases lining up with TRBD2. V shed 4 bases and J 6 bases; nucleotides not matched to a gene: 8. Germline V CDR1 and CDR2: KGHDR, SFDVKD. This CDR3 contains 15 residues.

This clone has more than one count but fewer than ten. V gene TRBV5-4 combines with J gene TRBJ1-2; D gene unclear. Germline lookup yields CDR1 SGHNT and CDR2 YYREEE (reference sequence). The CDR3 totals 14 residues. Trimming took off 5 bases at V and 1 base at J, with 12 bases between the two ends. In DNA, the CDR3 is TGTGCCAGCAGATACGGGGTTGATAACTATGGCTACACCTTC. Translation: CASRYGVDNYGYTF.

This clone has a single count. The chain combines TRBV11-2 with TRBJ1-2; 8 nucleotides agree with TRBD1. V lost 5 bases to trimming and J lost 8 bases; unmatched junction nucleotides: 16. CDR1 and CDR2 (germline): SGHAT, FQNNGV. CDR3 size: 16 residues. The CDR3 loop is CASSLTPREDRAGYTF. CDR3 DNA: TGTGCCAGCAGCCTCACCCCTCGGGAGGACAGGGCGGGCTACACCTTC.

Regarding this clone: This sample includes further DNA sequences coding for the same CDR3. The chain is built from TRBV4-1 and TRBJ2-2, with D tentatively TRBD2 (7 bases). V was trimmed by 3 bases and J by 5 bases, leaving 19 bases between them. Germline-derived CDR1 and CDR2 are MGHRA and YSYEKL. This CDR3 region has 17 residues. CDR3: CASSQARGGQGTGELFF. The CDR3 region has the DNA TGCGCCAGCAGCCAGGCTAGGGGGGGGCAGGGTACCGGGGAGCTGTTTTTT.

This clone was observed at least ten times. The V call is TRBV5-1, the J call TRBJ2-2; D not certain. Per germline, CDR1 SGHRS and CDR2 YFSETQ. Trimming removed 0 bases from V and 1 base from J, with 7 bases in between. The CDR3 has 15 amino acids. The CDR3 is CASSLGTVNTGELFF. CDR3 nucleotides: TGCGCCAGCAGCTTGGGAACGGTGAACACCGGGGAGCTGTTTTTT.

The chain links TRBV6-5 to TRBJ2-7; 9 bases fit TRBD1. CDR3 length equals 15 residues. Per germline, CDR1 MNHEY and CDR2 SVGAGI. Trimming took 7 bases from V and 6 from J; bases not matched to a gene: 13. The CDR3 DNA reads as TGTGCCAGCACCAAAGACGACAGGGGGTCGGGCGAGCAGTACTTC. Translated: CASTKDDRGSGEQYF.

This clone was seen once. The chain couples TRBV5-4 to TRBJ2-6, with TRBD1 identical over 9 bases. V was pared by 4 bases and J by 0 bases, with 8 bases of the junction left unmatched. The CDR3 is 18 residues long. CDR1 is SGHNT and CDR2 is YYREEE in the germline V gene (reference sequence). CDR3 sequence: CASSLGQGLFSGANVLTF. CDR3 nucleotides: TGTGCCAGCAGCCTCGGACAGGGGTTATTCTCTGGGGCCAACGTCCTGACTTTC.

This clone was counted only a few times. This chain connects TRBV19 to TRBJ2-1; possibly TRBD2 for D (5 bases). Per the germline V gene, CDR1 is LNHDA and CDR2 is SQIVND (reference sequence). Between the trimmed V and J ends, which lost 7 bases and 6 bases, there was a span of 13 bases. There are 13 residues in the CDR3. The CDR3 loop reads CASTFREGNEQFF. The CDR3 DNA is TGTGCCAGTACGTTTCGGGAAGGCAATGAGCAGTTCTTC.

CDR3 coding DNA: TGTGCCAGCAGTTACGGGTACGGGAGGTGGTCACCCCTCCACTTT. Its protein product is CASSYGYGRWSPLHF. The chain links TRBV6-2 or TRBV6-3 to TRBJ1-6; D is undetermined. This CDR3 region has 15 residues. CDR1 and CDR2 (germline): MNHEY, SVGEGT. Trimming shortened V by 2 bases and J by 10 bases, and 15 bases separated the two germline ends.

The gene calls are TRBV24-1 and TRBJ2-1, with 8 bases aligning to TRBD1. The V gene's germline CDR1 is KGHDR and CDR2 SFDVKD. The CDR3 totals 14 residues. After removal of 9 bases from V and 3 bases from J, the junction contained 6 bases not matched to a gene. The CDR3 reads CATGTGSVYNEQFF. CDR3 in DNA: TGTGCCACCGGGACAGGTTCCGTCTACAATGAGCAGTTCTTC.

J is TRBJ2-2 and V is TRBV19; 11 nucleotides agree with TRBD2. The J segment lost 0 bases and the V segment lost 3 bases, leaving 6 bases of the junction unmatched. The CDR3 has 18 residues. The germline V gene has CDR1 LNHDA and CDR2 SQIVND (reference sequence). CDR3 in amino acids: CASSIPGLAVTNTGELFF. As DNA, the CDR3 is TGTGCCAGTAGTATTCCGGGACTAGCGGTCACGAACACCGGGGAGCTGTTTTTT. Full variable domain (remainder filled in from reference TRBV19 and TRBJ2-2): DGGITQSPKYLFRKEGQNVTLSCEQNLNHDAMYWYRQDPGQGLRLIYYSQIVNDFQKGDIAEGYSVSREKKESFPLTVTSAQKNPTAFYLCASSIPGLAVTNTGELFFGEGSRLTVL.

V gene TRBV5-4 combines with J gene TRBJ1-2; TRBD1 matches at 8 bases. Trimming cost V 3 bases and J 5 bases; bases outside gene matches: 9. CDR3 size: 15 residues. CDR1 is SGHNT, CDR2 YYREEE, per germline (reference sequence). As DNA, the CDR3 is TGTGCCAGCAGCTCGCAGGGGGCGGATTGGTATGGCTACACCTTC. Amino acid sequence: CASSSQGADWYGYTF.

The CDR3: CASSLGGIFETQYF. In nucleotides, the CDR3 is TGCGCCAGCAGCTTGGGAGGTATTTTTGAGACCCAGTACTTC. The rearrangement links TRBV5-1 to TRBJ2-5; D call uncertain. Trimming stripped 0 bases from V and 5 bases from J, with 11 bases between. This CDR3 is built from 14 residues. From germline, CDR1 is SGHRS and CDR2 YFSETQ. Full variable domain (outside the CDR3, taken from reference TRBV5-1 and TRBJ2-5): KAGVTQTPRYLIKTRGQQVTLSCSPISGHRSVSWYQQTPGQGLQFLFEYFSETQRNKGNFPGRFSGRQFSNSRSEMNVSTLELGDSALYLCASSLGGIFETQYFGPGTRLLVL.

The chain joins TRBV6-2 or TRBV6-3 to TRBJ1-5; D is ambiguous. There are 15 residues in the CDR3. Germline V CDR1 and CDR2: MNHEY, SVGEGT. V lost 2 bases, J lost 3 bases, and 11 bases lay in between. CDR3 loop: CASSYAGGDNQPQHF. For the CDR3, the DNA is TGTGCCAGCAGTTACGCAGGAGGAGACAATCAGCCCCAGCATTTT.

The V call is TRBV7-2, the J call TRBJ2-7; 8 bases line up with TRBD1. CDR3 size: 15 residues. Germline trimming cut 5 bases from V and 2 bases from J; bases unmatched to any gene: 8. Per germline, CDR1 SGHTA and CDR2 FQGNSA. The CDR3 loop is CASSDGQGRAYEQYF. As DNA, the CDR3 is TGTGCCAGCAGCGACGGACAGGGAAGAGCCTACGAGCAGTACTTC.

The chain employs TRBV19 and TRBJ2-1; TRBD2 might be the D (6 bases). The CDR3 is 16 amino acids. V gave up 5 bases and J gave up 2 bases, with 16 bases separating them. Per germline, CDR1 LNHDA and CDR2 SQIVND (reference sequence). This CDR3 is CASSPLGRRAYNEQFF. In DNA form, the CDR3 reads TGTGCCAGTAGTCCCCTGGGGCGGAGGGCCTACAATGAGCAGTTCTTC. Full variable domain (outside the CDR3, taken from reference TRBV19 and TRBJ2-1): DGGITQSPKYLFRKEGQNVTLSCEQNLNHDAMYWYRQDPGQGLRLIYYSQIVNDFQKGDIAEGYSVSREKKESFPLTVTSAQKNPTAFYLCASSPLGRRAYNEQFFGPGTRLTVL.

The V gene is TRBV6-2 or TRBV6-3, the J gene TRBJ1-5; 9 bases fit TRBD1. CDR1 MNHEY and CDR2 SVGEGT come from the germline V gene. V was clipped by 4 bases and J by 3 bases; unmatched bases: 7. CDR3 length equals 16 residues. The CDR3 nucleotides are TGTGCCAGCAGTTCACGGACAGGGGCGTCCAATCAGCCCCAGCATTTT. This sequence encodes CASSSRTGASNQPQHF.